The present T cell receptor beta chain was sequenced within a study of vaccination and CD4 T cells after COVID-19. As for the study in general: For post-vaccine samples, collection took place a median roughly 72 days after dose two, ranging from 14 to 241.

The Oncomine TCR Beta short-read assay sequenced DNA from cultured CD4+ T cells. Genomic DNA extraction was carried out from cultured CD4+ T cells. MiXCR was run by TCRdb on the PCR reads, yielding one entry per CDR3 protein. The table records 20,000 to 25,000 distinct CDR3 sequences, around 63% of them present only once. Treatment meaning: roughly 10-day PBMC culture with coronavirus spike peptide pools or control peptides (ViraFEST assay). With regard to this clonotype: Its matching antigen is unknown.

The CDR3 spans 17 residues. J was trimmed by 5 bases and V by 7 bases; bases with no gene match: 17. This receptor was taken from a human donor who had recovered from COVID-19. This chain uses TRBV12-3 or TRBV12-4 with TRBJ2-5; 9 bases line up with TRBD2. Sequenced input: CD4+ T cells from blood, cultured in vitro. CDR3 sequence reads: CASTPPGLARTAETQYF. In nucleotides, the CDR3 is TGTGCCAGCACCCCGCCGGGACTAGCACGGACGGCGGAGACCCAGTACTTC.